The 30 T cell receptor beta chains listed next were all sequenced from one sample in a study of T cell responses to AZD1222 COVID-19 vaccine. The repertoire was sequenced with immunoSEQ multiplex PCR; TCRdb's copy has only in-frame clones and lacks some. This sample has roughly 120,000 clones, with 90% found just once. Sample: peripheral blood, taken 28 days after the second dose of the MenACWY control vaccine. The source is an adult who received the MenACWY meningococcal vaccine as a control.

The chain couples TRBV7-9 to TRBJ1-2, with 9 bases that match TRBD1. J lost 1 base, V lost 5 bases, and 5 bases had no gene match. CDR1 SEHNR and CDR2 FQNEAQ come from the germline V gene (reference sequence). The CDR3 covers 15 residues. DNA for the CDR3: TGTGCCAGCAGCAAGGACAGGGGAGGTAACTATGGCTACACCTTC. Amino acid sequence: CASSKDRGGNYGYTF.

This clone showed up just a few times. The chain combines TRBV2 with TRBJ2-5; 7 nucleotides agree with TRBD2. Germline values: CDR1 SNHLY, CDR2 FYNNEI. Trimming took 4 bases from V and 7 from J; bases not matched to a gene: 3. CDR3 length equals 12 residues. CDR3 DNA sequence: TGTGCCAGCAGTGTTCGCGGGGGGACCCAGTACTTC. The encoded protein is CASSVRGGTQYF. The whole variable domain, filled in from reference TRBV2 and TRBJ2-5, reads EPEVTQTPSHQVTQMGQEVILRCVPISNHLYFYWYRQILGQKVEFLVSFYNNEISEKSEIFDDQFSVERPDGSNFTLKIRSTKLEDSAMYFCASSVRGGTQYFGPGTRLLVL.

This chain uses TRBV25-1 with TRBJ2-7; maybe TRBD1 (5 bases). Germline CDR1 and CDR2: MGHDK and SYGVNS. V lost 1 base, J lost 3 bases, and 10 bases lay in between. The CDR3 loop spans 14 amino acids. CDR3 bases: TGTGCCAGCAGTGAATTTCAGGGTCGCTACGAGCAGTACTTC. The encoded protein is CASSEFQGRYEQYF.

CDR3: CASGLTSRGINEQFF. In DNA, the CDR3 is TGTGCCAGCGGCTTGACTAGTCGGGGGATTAATGAGCAGTTCTTC. The chain recombines TRBV28 with TRBJ2-1; D is perhaps TRBD2 (6 bases). The CDR3 consists of 15 residues. Trimming shortened V by 8 bases and J by 7 bases, and 21 bases separated the two germline ends. Germline loops: CDR1 MDHEN, CDR2 SYDVKM.

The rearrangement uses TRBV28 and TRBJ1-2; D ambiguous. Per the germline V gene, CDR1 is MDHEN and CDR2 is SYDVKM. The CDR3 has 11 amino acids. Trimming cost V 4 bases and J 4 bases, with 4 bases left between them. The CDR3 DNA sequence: TGTGCCAGCAGTTCCAGCTATGGCTACACCTTC. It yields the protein CASSSSYGYTF.

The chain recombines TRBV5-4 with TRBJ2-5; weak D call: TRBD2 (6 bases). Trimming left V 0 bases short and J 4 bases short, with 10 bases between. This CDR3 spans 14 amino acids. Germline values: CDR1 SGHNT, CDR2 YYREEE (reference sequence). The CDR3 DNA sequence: TGTGCCAGCAGCTTGGTTGGGGGGAGAGAGACCCAGTACTTC. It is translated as CASSLVGGRETQYF.

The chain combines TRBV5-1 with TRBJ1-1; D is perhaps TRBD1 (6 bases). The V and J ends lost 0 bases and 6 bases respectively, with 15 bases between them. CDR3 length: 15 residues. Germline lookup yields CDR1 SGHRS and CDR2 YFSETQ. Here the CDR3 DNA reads TGCGCCAGCAGCTTGGCGAACACAGGGTTTGCTGAAGCTTTCTTT. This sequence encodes CASSLANTGFAEAFF.

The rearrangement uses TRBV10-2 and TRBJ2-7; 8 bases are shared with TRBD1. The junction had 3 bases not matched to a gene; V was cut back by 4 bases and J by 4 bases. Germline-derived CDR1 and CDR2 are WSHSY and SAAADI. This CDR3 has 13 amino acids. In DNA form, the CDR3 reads TGCGCCAGCAGTGGACAGGGGATGTACGAGCAGTACGTC. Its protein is CASSGQGMYEQYV.

The CDR3 spells CASSWRQGHYGYTF. The CDR3, as DNA: TGTGCCAGCAGTTGGAGACAGGGCCACTATGGCTACACCTTC. V usage is TRBV6-2 or TRBV6-3 and J usage is TRBJ1-2; TRBD1 aligns across 7 bases. The V gene end was trimmed by 4 bases and the J gene end by 3 bases; junction bases not matched to a gene: 5. Germline lookup yields CDR1 MNHEY and CDR2 SVGEGT. The CDR3 has 14 amino acids.

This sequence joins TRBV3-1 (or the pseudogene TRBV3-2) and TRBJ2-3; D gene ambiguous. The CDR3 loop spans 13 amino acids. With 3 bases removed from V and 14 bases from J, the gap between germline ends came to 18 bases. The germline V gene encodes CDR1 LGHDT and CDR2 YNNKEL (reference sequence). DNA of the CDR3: TGTGCCAGCAGCCAGGAACCAACGAAGCTTCCGTATTTT. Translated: CASSQEPTKLPYF.

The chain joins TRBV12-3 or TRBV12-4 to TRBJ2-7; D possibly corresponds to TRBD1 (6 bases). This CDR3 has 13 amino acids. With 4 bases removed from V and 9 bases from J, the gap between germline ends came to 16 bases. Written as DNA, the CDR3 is TGTGCCAGCAGTTCCGACAGGTCAACCCGGCAGTACGTC. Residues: CASSSDRSTRQYV.

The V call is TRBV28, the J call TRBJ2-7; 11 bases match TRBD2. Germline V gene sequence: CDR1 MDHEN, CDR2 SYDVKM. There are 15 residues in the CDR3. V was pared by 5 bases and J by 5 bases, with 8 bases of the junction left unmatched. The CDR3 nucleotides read TGTGCCAGCAGTCACCTGACTAGCGGGACTAACGAGCAGTACTTC. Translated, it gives CASSHLTSGTNEQYF.

In DNA form, the CDR3 reads TGTGCCAGCAGCCAAGATCCGAGGGCGAACACTGAAGCTTTCTTT. Residues: CASSQDPRANTEAFF. The chain combines TRBV14 with TRBJ1-1; D is ambiguous. V was cut by 0 bases and J by 1 base, with 9 bases left in between. The germline gives CDR1 SGHDN, CDR2 FVKESK. This CDR3 spans 15 amino acids.

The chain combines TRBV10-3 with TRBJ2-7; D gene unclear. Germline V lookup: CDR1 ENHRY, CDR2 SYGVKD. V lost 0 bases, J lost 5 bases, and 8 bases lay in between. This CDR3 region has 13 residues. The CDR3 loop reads CAISESKSDEQYV. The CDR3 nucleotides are TGTGCCATCAGTGAGTCGAAGTCGGACGAGCAGTACGTC.

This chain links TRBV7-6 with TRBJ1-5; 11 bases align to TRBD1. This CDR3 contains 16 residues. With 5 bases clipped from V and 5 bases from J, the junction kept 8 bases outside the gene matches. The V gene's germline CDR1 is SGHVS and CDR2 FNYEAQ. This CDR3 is CASSEEDRGLDQPQHF. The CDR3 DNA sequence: TGTGCCAGCAGCGAAGAGGACAGGGGGCTTGATCAGCCCCAGCATTTT.

For the CDR3, the DNA is TGTGCCAGCAGCTTAGGGGGCACAGAGTGGGGTTCCTACAATGAGCAGTTCTTC. As protein: CASSLGGTEWGSYNEQFF. The chain joins TRBV11-3 to TRBJ2-1; tentative D call: TRBD1 (5 bases). The CDR3 spans 18 residues. V lost 1 base to trimming and J lost 1 base, with 17 bases between them. In germline, CDR1 is SGHNT, CDR2 YENEEA.

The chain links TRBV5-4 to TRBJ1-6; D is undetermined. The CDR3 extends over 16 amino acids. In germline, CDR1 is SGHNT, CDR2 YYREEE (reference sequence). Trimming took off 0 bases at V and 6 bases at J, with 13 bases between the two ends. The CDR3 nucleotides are TGTGCCAGCAGCTTGGGGGTAGGCTTACTTAATTCACCCCTCCACTTT. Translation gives CASSLGVGLLNSPLHF.

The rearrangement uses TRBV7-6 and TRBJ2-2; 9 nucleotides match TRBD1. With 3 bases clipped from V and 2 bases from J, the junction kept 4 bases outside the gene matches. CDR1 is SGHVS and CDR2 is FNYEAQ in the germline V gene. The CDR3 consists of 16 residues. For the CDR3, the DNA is TGTGCCAGCAGCTTCCCGACAGGGGGTAACACCGGGGAGCTGTTTTTT. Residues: CASSFPTGGNTGELFF.

The CDR3 sequence is CASSQRPGIGNSPLHF. CDR3 in DNA: TGTGCCAGCAGCCAGAGACCGGGCATCGGGAATTCACCCCTCCACTTT. J is TRBJ1-6 and V is TRBV11-2; D ambiguous. Germline V CDR1 and CDR2: SGHAT, FQNNGV. The CDR3 length is 16 residues. Trimming took off 5 bases at V and 7 bases at J, with 18 bases between the two ends.

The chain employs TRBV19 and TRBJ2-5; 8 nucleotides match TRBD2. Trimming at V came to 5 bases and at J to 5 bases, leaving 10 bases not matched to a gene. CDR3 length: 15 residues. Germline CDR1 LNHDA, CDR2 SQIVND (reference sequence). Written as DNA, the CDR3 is TGTGCCAGTAGTCCAGCGGGAGCCGCCTGGGAGACCCAGTACTTC. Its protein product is CASSPAGAAWETQYF.

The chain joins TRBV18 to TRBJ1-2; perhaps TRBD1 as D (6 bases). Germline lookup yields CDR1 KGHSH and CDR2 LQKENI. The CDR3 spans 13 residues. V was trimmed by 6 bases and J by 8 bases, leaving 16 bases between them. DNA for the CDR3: TGTGCCAGCTCCCAGACGGGGGCTAGGGGCTACACCTTC. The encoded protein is CASSQTGARGYTF.

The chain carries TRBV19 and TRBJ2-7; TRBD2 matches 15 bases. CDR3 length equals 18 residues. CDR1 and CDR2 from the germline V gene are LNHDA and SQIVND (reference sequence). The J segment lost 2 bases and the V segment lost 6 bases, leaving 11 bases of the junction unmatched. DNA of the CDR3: TGTGCCAGTAGCTCCGGACTAGCGGGAGGGCCTTTCGCCTACGAGCAGTACTTC. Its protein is CASSSGLAGGPFAYEQYF.

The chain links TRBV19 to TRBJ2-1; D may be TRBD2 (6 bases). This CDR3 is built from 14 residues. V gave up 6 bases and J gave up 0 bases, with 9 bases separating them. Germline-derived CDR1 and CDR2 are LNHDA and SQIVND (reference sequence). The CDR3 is CASRAGSSYNEQFF. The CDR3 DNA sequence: TGTGCCAGTAGGGCGGGGAGCTCCTACAATGAGCAGTTCTTC. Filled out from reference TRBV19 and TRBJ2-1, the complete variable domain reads DGGITQSPKYLFRKEGQNVTLSCEQNLNHDAMYWYRQDPGQGLRLIYYSQIVNDFQKGDIAEGYSVSREKKESFPLTVTSAQKNPTAFYLCASRAGSSYNEQFFGPGTRLTVL.

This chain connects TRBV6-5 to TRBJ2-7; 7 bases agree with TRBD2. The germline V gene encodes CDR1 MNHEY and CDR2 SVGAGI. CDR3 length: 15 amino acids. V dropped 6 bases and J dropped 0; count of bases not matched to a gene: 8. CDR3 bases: TGTGCCAGCAGCCCGAGGGAGGGAAGCTCCTACGAGCAGTACTTC. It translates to CASSPREGSSYEQYF.

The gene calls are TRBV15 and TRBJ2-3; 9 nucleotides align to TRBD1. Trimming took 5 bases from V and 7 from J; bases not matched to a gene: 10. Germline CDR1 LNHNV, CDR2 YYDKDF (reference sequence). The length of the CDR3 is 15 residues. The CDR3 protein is CATSRGQGRLHTQYF. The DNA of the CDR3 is TGTGCCACCAGCCGTGGACAGGGGAGGTTGCATACGCAGTATTTT.

This chain's CDR3 is CASTLDRNTEAFF. The CDR3 region has the DNA TGTGCCAGCACCTTGGACAGAAACACTGAAGCTTTCTTT. This chain links TRBV12-3 or TRBV12-4 with TRBJ1-1, with D possibly being TRBD1 (6 bases). V was trimmed by 7 bases and J by 2 bases, leaving 11 bases between them. The CDR3 is made up of 13 amino acids.

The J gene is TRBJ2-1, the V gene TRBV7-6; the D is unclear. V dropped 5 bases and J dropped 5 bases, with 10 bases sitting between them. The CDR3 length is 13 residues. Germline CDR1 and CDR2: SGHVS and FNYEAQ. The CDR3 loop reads CASSLGRNNEQFF. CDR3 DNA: TGTGCCAGCAGCCTAGGGCGCAACAATGAGCAGTTCTTC.

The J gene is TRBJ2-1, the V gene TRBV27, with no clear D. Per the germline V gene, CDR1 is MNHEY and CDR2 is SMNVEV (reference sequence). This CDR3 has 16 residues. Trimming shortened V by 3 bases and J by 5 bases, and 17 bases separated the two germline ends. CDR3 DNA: TGTGCCAGCAGTTTGATACCTCCAGAAGGTGACAATGAGCAGTTCTTC. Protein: CASSLIPPEGDNEQFF.

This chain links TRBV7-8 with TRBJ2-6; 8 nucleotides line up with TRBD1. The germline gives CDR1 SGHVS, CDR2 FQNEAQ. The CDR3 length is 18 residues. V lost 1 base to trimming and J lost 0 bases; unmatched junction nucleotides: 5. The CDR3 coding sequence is TGTGCCAGCAGCTTAGTGGTCAGGGGGCTCTCTGGGGCCAACGTCCTGACTTTC. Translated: CASSLVVRGLSGANVLTF. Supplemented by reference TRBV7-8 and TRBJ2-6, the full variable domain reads GAGVSQSPRYKVAKRGQDVALRCDPISGHVSLFWYQQALGQGPEFLTYFQNEAQLDKSGLPSDRFFAERPEGSVSTLKIQRTQQEDSAVYLCASSLVVRGLSGANVLTFGAGSRLTVL.

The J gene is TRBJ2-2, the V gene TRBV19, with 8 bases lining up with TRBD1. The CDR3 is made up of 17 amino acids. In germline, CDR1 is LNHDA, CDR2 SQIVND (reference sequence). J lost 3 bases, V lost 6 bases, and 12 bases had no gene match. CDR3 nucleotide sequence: TGTGCCAGTAGGGTTTCGACAGGGGCGCTATACACCGGGGAGCTGTTTTTT. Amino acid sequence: CASRVSTGALYTGELFF. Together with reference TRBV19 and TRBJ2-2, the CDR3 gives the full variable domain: DGGITQSPKYLFRKEGQNVTLSCEQNLNHDAMYWYRQDPGQGLRLIYYSQIVNDFQKGDIAEGYSVSREKKESFPLTVTSAQKNPTAFYLCASRVSTGALYTGELFFGEGSRLTVL.